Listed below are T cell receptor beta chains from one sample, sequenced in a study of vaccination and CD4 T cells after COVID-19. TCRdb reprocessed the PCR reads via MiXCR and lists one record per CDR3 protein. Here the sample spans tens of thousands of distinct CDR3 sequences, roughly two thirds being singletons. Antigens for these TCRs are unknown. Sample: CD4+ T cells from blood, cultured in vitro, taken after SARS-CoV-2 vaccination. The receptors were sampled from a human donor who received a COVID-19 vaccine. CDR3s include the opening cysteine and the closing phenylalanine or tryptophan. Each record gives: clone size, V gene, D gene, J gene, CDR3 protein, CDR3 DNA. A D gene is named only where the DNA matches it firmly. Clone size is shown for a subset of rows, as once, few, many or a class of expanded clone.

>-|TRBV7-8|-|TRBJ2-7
CASSLKAQGFTYEQYF
TGTGCCAGCAGCTTAAAGGCGCAGGGATTCACCTACGAGCAGTACTTC
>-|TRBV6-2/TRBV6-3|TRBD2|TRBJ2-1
CASSASSGGTYYNEQFF
TGTGCCAGCAGTGCGTCTAGCGGGGGGACGTACTACAATGAGCAGTTCTTC
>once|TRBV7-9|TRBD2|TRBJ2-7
CASSLATSGGAEQYF
TGTGCCAGCAGCTTAGCAACTAGCGGGGGGGCCGAGCAGTACTTC
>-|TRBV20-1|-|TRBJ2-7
CSARKHQDSVHEQYF
TGCAGTGCTAGAAAGCACCAGGACAGCGTCCACGAGCAGTACTTC
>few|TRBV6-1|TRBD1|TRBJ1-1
CASSGGGVLNTEAFF
TGTGCCAGCAGTGGAGGGGGCGTTTTGAACACTGAAGCTTTCTTT
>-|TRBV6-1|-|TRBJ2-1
CASSANGPRDEQFF
TGTGCCAGCAGTGCAAATGGGCCGAGGGATGAGCAGTTCTTC
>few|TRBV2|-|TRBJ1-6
CATADGSSSYNSPLHF
TGTGCCACCGCTGACGGGAGTAGCTCCTATAATTCACCCCTCCACTTT
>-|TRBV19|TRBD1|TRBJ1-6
CASRIGQGVRNSPLHF
TGTGCCAGTAGAATTGGACAGGGCGTACGGAATTCACCCCTCCACTTT
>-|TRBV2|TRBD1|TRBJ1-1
CASSRQGFTEAFF
TGTGCCAGCAGTAGACAGGGATTCACTGAAGCTTTCTTT
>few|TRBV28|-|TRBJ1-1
CASSYSGDQDTEAFF
TGTGCCAGCAGCTACTCCGGGGATCAGGACACTGAAGCTTTCTTT
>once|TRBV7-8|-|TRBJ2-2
CASSLVRRSRTNTGELFF
TGTGCCAGCAGCTTAGTACGCAGGTCGCGTACGAACACCGGGGAGCTGTTTTTT
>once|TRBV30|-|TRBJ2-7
CAWSGEQGHEQYF
TGTGCCTGGAGTGGAGAACAGGGCCACGAGCAGTACTTC
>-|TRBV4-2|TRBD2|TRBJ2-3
CASSQDRGSGGAMEDTQYF
TGTGCCAGCAGCCAAGATCGTGGTAGCGGGGGGGCCATGGAAGATACGCAGTATTTT
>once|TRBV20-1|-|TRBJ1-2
CRGRGGSDYGYTF
TGCAGGGGGAGGGGGGGCTCGGACTATGGCTACACCTTC
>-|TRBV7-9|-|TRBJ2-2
CASSLRGGLSNTGELFF
TGTGCCAGCAGCTTACGTGGAGGGCTTTCGAACACCGGGGAGCTGTTTTTT
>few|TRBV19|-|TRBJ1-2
CASSIGPGYGYTF
TGTGCCAGTAGTATAGGTCCGGGCTATGGCTACACCTTC
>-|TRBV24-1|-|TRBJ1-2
CATSEWEFYGYTF
TGTGCCACCAGTGAATGGGAATTCTATGGCTACACCTTC
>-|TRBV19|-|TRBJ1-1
CASTTIETGFGTEAFF
TGTGCCAGTACCACAATAGAAACAGGGTTTGGCACTGAAGCTTTCTTT
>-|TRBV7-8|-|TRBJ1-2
CASSLSGLGGGYTF
TGTGCCAGCAGCTTAAGCGGGTTGGGGGGAGGCTACACCTTC
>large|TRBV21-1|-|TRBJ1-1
CASSKGTNTEAFF
TGTGCCAGCAGCAAGGGCACCAACACTGAAGCTTTCTTT
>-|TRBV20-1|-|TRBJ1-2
CSAGWSGLYGYTF
TGCAGTGCTGGATGGTCAGGGCTCTATGGCTACACCTTC
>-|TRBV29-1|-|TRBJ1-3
CSVVKGWGSGNTIYF
TGCAGCGTTGTTAAGGGATGGGGCTCTGGAAACACCATATATTTT
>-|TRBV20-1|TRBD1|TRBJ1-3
CSARDPTGEGVGNTIYF
TGCAGTGCTAGAGATCCTACAGGGGAAGGAGTCGGAAACACCATATATTTT
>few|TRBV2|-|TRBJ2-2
CASSVVGELFF
TGTGCCAGCAGTGTGGTCGGGGAGCTGTTTTTT
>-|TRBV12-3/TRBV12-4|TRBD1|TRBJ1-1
CASRKGTGVVEAFF
TGTGCCAGCAGGAAAGGGACAGGCGTCGTTGAAGCTTTCTTT
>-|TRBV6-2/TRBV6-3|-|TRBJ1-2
CASSPAGVRNGYTF
TGTGCCAGCAGTCCCGCAGGAGTGAGAAATGGCTACACCTTC
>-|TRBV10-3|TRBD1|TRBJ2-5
CAIREGAHLQETQYF
TGTGCCATCAGAGAGGGGGCCCACTTACAAGAGACCCAGTACTTC
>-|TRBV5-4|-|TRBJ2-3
CASSLGPFRASGTDTQYF
TGTGCCAGCAGCTTGGGACCCTTCCGGGCGTCCGGCACAGATACGCAGTATTTT
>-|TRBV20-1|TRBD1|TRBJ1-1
CSARDPKQGEFTEAFF
TGCAGTGCTAGAGACCCTAAACAGGGGGAATTTACTGAAGCTTTCTTT
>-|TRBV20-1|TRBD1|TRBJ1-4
CSARGQGGGFSEKLFF
TGCAGTGCAAGGGGGCAGGGAGGAGGGTTTAGTGAAAAACTGTTTTTT
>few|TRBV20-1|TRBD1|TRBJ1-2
CSARDRGGEANYGYTF
TGCAGTGCTAGAGACCGAGGGGGCGAAGCTAACTATGGCTACACCTTC
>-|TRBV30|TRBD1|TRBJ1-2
CAWSNPGGGYGYTF
TGTGCCTGGAGTAATCCAGGGGGCGGATATGGCTACACCTTC
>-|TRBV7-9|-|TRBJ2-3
CASSLYGAADTQYF
TGTGCCAGCAGCTTATACGGGGCCGCAGATACGCAGTATTTT
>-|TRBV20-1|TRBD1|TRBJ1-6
CSAMGTANSPLHF
TGCAGTGCCATGGGGACAGCCAATTCACCCCTCCACTTT
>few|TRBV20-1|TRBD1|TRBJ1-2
CSARHWGQGGYGYTF
TGCAGTGCTAGACATTGGGGACAGGGGGGATATGGCTACACCTTC
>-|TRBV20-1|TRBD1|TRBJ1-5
CSATSGTGVDQPQHF
TGCAGTGCTACCTCCGGGACAGGGGTTGATCAGCCCCAGCATTTT
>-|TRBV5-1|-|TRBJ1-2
CASSLEAGASGYLGPNYGYTF
TGCGCCAGCAGCTTGGAGGCGGGGGCCTCAGGGTACCTGGGACCTAACTATGGCTACACCTTC
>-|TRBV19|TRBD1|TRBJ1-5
CASSRTGGSRQPQHF
TGTGCCAGTAGTAGAACAGGGGGCTCTCGGCAGCCCCAGCATTTT
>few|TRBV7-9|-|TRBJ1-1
CASSSGLNTEAFF
TGTGCCAGCAGCTCCGGGTTGAACACTGAAGCTTTCTTT
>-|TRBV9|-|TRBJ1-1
CASSVEAGTNTEAFF
TGTGCCAGCAGCGTAGAGGCGGGGACGAACACTGAAGCTTTCTTT
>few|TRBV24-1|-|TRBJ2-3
CATSDLRTASTDTQYF
TGTGCCACCAGTGATTTGAGGACAGCTAGTACAGATACGCAGTATTTT
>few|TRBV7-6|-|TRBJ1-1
CASSLVGLNTEAFF
TGTGCCAGCAGCTTAGTTGGGCTGAACACTGAAGCTTTCTTT
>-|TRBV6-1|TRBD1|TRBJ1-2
CASSPQTGANYGYTF
TGTGCCAGCAGTCCCCAGACAGGGGCGAACTATGGCTACACCTTC
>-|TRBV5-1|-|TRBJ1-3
CASSLGQVGNTIYF
TGCGCCAGCAGCTTGGGCCAGGTTGGAAACACCATATATTTT
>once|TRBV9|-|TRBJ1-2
CASSVADRVSFGYTF
TGTGCCAGCAGCGTAGCTGACAGAGTGAGTTTTGGCTACACCTTC
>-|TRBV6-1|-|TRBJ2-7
CASSDQQTYEQYF
TGTGCCAGCAGTGATCAACAGACCTACGAGCAGTACTTC
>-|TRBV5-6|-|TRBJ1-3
CASSMPSGNTIYF
TGTGCCAGCAGTATGCCCTCTGGAAACACCATATATTTT
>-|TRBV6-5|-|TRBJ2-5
CASSSPRHPAETQYF
TGTGCCAGCAGTTCGCCTCGCCACCCCGCGGAGACCCAGTACTTC
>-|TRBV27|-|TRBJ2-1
CASNPPGADYNEQFF
TGTGCCAGCAACCCCCCGGGGGCCGACTACAATGAGCAGTTCTTC
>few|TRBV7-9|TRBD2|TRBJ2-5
CASSLSAGGPRETQYF
TGTGCCAGCAGCTTATCAGCGGGGGGGCCGCGGGAGACCCAGTACTTC
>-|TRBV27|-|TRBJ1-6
CASRFQENSPLHF
TGTGCCAGCAGGTTCCAGGAAAATTCACCCCTCCACTTT
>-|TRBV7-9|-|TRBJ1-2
CASSLAGTTYGYTF
TGTGCCAGCAGCTTAGCGGGCACGACCTATGGCTACACCTTC
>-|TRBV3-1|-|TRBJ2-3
CASSQDRADTQYF
TGTGCCAGCAGCCAAGATCGGGCAGATACGCAGTATTTT
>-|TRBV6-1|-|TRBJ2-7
CASSEFPPGHDTYEQYF
TGTGCCAGCAGTGAATTTCCACCGGGACACGATACCTACGAGCAGTACTTC
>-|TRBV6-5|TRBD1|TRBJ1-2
CASSYKGQGANYGYTF
TGTGCCAGCAGTTACAAGGGGCAGGGGGCTAACTATGGCTACACCTTC
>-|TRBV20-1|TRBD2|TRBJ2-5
CSASSREVGRKETQYF
TGCAGTGCTAGTTCCCGGGAGGTTGGCAGGAAAGAGACCCAGTACTTC
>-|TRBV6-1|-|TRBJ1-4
CASSNPRPGQGRGPNEKLFF
TGTGCCAGCAGTAACCCCCGCCCGGGGCAGGGGCGGGGGCCTAATGAAAAACTGTTTTTT
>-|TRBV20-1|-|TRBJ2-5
CSARKGQGRVGTQYF
TGCAGTGCTAGGAAGGGGCAGGGGAGGGTCGGGACCCAGTACTTC
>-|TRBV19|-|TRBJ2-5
CASSNGGSQETQYF
TGTGCCAGTAGTAACGGGGGAAGCCAAGAGACCCAGTACTTC